Following are 17 T cell receptor beta chains from one sample sequenced in a study of blood T cell repertoires in COVID-19. Method: immunoSEQ multiplex PCR; TCRdb's copy keeps in-frame clones and lacks some. This table holds about 220,000 clones, approximately 80% found once. The material sequenced was PBMCs or T cells enriched from blood (not recorded which). These TCRs come from a woman aged 55 to 70 who had recovered from COVID-19.

The chain is built from TRBV11-1 and TRBJ2-3; TRBD2 matches 9 bases. After removal of 1 base from V and 6 bases from J, the junction contained 8 bases not matched to a gene. The germline V gene encodes CDR1 SGHAT and CDR2 FQDESV (reference sequence). The CDR3 has 16 residues. The DNA of the CDR3 is TGTGCCAGCAGCTTAGTTCCTAGCGGGGTTTCGGATACGCAGTATTTT. Its protein is CASSLVPSGVSDTQYF.

This chain connects TRBV6-2 or TRBV6-3 to TRBJ2-1; no reliable D call. Germline V gene data show CDR1 as MNHEY and CDR2 as SVGEGT. This CDR3 region has 14 residues. The V gene lost 3 bases and the J gene lost 4 bases, with 10 bases spanning the gap. CDR3 bases: TGTGCCAGCAGTTATCTGTCCGGGTACAATGAGCAGTTCTTC. It yields the protein CASSYLSGYNEQFF.

This chain uses TRBV7-3 with TRBJ2-7; TRBD2 matches 8 bases. The CDR3 loop spans 13 amino acids. Looked up from germline, CDR1 is SGHTA and CDR2 is FQGTGA. J gave up 4 bases and V 6 bases, and 5 bases lay outside the gene matches. CDR3 in amino acids: CASSNSGAYEQYF. The CDR3 nucleotides read TGTGCCAGCAGTAATAGCGGGGCTTACGAGCAGTACTTC.

The V call is TRBV15, the J call TRBJ1-5; D call uncertain. This CDR3 contains 15 residues. Germline CDR1 LNHNV, CDR2 YYDKDF (reference sequence). Deletions cut 0 bases from V and 6 bases from J, with 12 bases between. The CDR3 loop reads CATSRDRGAGQPQHF. The CDR3 DNA is TGTGCCACCAGCAGAGATCGGGGAGCAGGTCAGCCCCAGCATTTT.

The chain has TRBV27 and TRBJ2-4; D perhaps matches TRBD2 (6 bases). The CDR3 loop spans 14 amino acids. The V gene's germline CDR1 is MNHEY and CDR2 SMNVEV (reference sequence). Trimming stripped 3 bases from V and 0 bases from J, with 6 bases between. CDR3 region: CASSLEGAKNIQYF. DNA of the CDR3: TGTGCCAGCAGTTTGGAGGGAGCCAAAAACATTCAGTACTTC.

Only a few counts were recorded for this clone. This chain links TRBV18 with TRBJ1-1; TRBD1 matches at 7 bases. The germline V gene encodes CDR1 KGHSH and CDR2 LQKENI. Germline trimming cut 1 base from V and 2 bases from J; bases unmatched to any gene: 4. The CDR3 is made up of 15 amino acids. In nucleotides, the CDR3 is TGTGCCAGCTCACCACGGACAGGAGATAACACTGAAGCTTTCTTT. This gives the protein CASSPRTGDNTEAFF.

The chain couples TRBV2 to TRBJ1-4; D might be TRBD1 (5 bases). The germline CDR1 and CDR2 sequences are SNHLY and FYNNEI. The V end was cut by 5 bases, the J end by 4 bases, with 8 bases between. The CDR3 is 13 amino acids. CDR3: CASSQGGNEKLFF. Here the CDR3 DNA reads TGTGCCAGCAGTCAGGGTGGTAATGAAAAACTGTTTTTT.

This clone was detected only once. The genes are TRBV7-8 and TRBJ2-2; the match to TRBD1 covers 9 bases. After removal of 5 bases from V and 3 bases from J, the junction contained 10 bases not matched to a gene. CDR3 size: 17 residues. Germline loops: CDR1 SGHVS, CDR2 FQNEAQ. The CDR3 is CASSLRPGQGDTGELFF. As DNA, the CDR3 is TGTGCCAGCAGCCTACGGCCGGGACAGGGAGACACCGGGGAGCTGTTTTTT.

The chain carries TRBV25-1 and TRBJ2-1; TRBD2 agrees at 11 bases. This CDR3 contains 15 residues. J lost 9 bases, V lost 5 bases, and 9 bases had no gene match. Germline V lookup: CDR1 MGHDK, CDR2 SYGVNS. The CDR3 sequence is CASSYSGGARGEQFF. The CDR3 DNA reads TGTGCCAGCAGTTATAGCGGGGGGGCGAGGGGTGAGCAGTTCTTC.

The chain links TRBV6-5 to TRBJ1-2; 7 nucleotides line up with TRBD1. The CDR3 extends over 16 amino acids. V lost 0 bases and J lost 5; bases outside the gene matches: 9. Germline V lookup: CDR1 MNHEY, CDR2 SVGAGI. CDR3 sequence reads: CASSYSRQGPPYGYTF. Written as DNA, the CDR3 is TGTGCCAGCAGTTACTCTAGACAGGGCCCACCGTATGGCTACACCTTC.

Ten or more counts support this clone. This chain connects TRBV18 to TRBJ2-1; 11 bases line up with TRBD2. Germline V lookup: CDR1 KGHSH, CDR2 LQKENI. The CDR3 spans 15 residues. V trimming: 3 bases; J trimming: 5 bases; junction bases outside the gene matches: 3. Here the CDR3 DNA reads TGTGCCAGCTCACCTCCGGGACTAGCGGACAATGAGCAGTTCTTC. Its protein is CASSPPGLADNEQFF.

The rearrangement joins TRBV9 to TRBJ2-3; possibly TRBD2 for D (5 bases). The CDR3 contains 14 residues. With 1 base removed from V and 6 bases from J, the gap between germline ends came to 12 bases. In germline, CDR1 is SGDLS, CDR2 YYNGEE. The CDR3 region has the DNA TGTGCCAGCAGCGTATCCCCCCCGGGGGATACGCAGTATTTT. This sequence encodes CASSVSPPGDTQYF.

The chain recombines TRBV19 with TRBJ2-1; 7 bases map to TRBD2. CDR1 LNHDA and CDR2 SQIVND come from the germline V gene (reference sequence). J lost 3 bases, V lost 6 bases, and 11 bases had no gene match. The CDR3 extends over 16 amino acids. Here the CDR3 reads CASRPSQAGHYNEQFF. In DNA form, the CDR3 reads TGTGCCAGTAGACCCTCTCAAGCGGGGCACTACAATGAGCAGTTCTTC.

The genes are TRBV3-1 (or the pseudogene TRBV3-2) and TRBJ2-1; the D gene is possibly TRBD1 (6 bases). The CDR3 loop spans 16 amino acids. V gave up 2 bases and J gave up 3 bases, with 14 bases separating them. CDR1 is LGHDT and CDR2 is YNNKEL in the germline V gene (reference sequence). CDR3 in DNA: TGTGCCAGCAGCCAAACGACAGGTCCCTACTACAATGAGCAGTTCTTC. This sequence encodes CASSQTTGPYYNEQFF.

The chain combines TRBV5-1 with TRBJ2-7; weak D call: TRBD2 (6 bases). Trimming took 0 bases from V and 0 from J, leaving 10 bases between them. Germline CDR1 is SGHRS and CDR2 is YFSETQ. There are 15 residues in the CDR3. The DNA of the CDR3 is TGCGCCAGCAGCTTGGCGGGACTCCCCTCCTACGAGCAGTACTTC. Encoded protein: CASSLAGLPSYEQYF.

The table lists this clone with a few counts. The CDR3 sequence is CASSRGGDRGYTF. In DNA form, the CDR3 reads TGTGCCAGCAGTAGAGGGGGCGATCGGGGCTACACCTTC. The V gene is TRBV12-3 or TRBV12-4, the J gene TRBJ1-2; 7 bases are shared with TRBD1. V shed 5 bases, J shed 8 bases, and the junction held 8 bases outside the gene matches. CDR3 length: 13 residues.

The chain is built from TRBV18 and TRBJ2-3; D is unclear. V was cut by 4 bases and J by 4 bases, with 3 bases left in between. Germline CDR1 and CDR2: KGHSH and LQKENI. This CDR3 is 11 amino acids long. The DNA of the CDR3 is TGTGCCAGCTCACTCGCAGATACGCAGTATTTT. Encoded protein: CASSLADTQYF. Full variable domain (rest looked up from reference TRBV18 and TRBJ2-3): NAGVMQNPRHLVRRRGQEARLRCSPMKGHSHVYWYRQLPEEGLKFMVYLQKENIIDESGMPKERFSAEFPKEGPSILRIQQVVRGDSAAYFCASSLADTQYFGPGTRLTVL.